This TCR beta chain was profiled in a study of blood T cell repertoires in COVID-19. Participants were aged about 18 to 100 years from around 26 US areas. Self-reported history from a screening survey and questionnaire set each donor's cohort. There are 15 residues in the CDR3. The V gene end was trimmed by 4 bases and the J gene end by 1 base; junction bases not matched to a gene: 7. Germline V gene data show CDR1 as SGHRS and CDR2 as YFSETQ. The repertoire was sequenced with immunoSEQ multiplex PCR; TCRdb's copy has only in-frame clones and lacks some. The data contain around 140,000 clones, about nine tenths of them singletons.

The source of this sequence is a man in his forties or fifties who had recovered from COVID-19. The V gene is TRBV5-1, the J gene TRBJ1-1; 7 positions match TRBD1. Sequencing used PBMCs or T cells enriched from blood (not recorded which). The CDR3 region is CASSETTGTNTEAFF. DNA of the CDR3: TGCGCCAGCAGCGAAACGACAGGGACGAACACTGAAGCTTTCTTT.